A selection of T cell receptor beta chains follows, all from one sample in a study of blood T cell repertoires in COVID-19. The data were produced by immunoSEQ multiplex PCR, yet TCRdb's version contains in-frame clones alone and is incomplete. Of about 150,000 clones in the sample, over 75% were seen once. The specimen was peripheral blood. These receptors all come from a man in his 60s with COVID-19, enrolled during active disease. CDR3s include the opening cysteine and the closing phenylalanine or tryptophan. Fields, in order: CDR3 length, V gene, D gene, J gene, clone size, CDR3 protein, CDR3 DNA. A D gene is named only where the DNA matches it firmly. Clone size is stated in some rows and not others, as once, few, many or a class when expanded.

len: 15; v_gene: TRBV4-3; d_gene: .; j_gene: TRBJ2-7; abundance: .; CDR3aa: CASSQGGLGLNGQYF; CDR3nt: TGCGCCAGCAGCCAAGGGGGACTGGGGTTGAACGGGCAGTACTTC
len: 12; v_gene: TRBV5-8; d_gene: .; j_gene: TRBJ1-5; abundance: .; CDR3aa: CASRGRNQPQHF; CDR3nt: TGTGCCAGCAGGGGGAGAAATCAGCCCCAGCATTTT
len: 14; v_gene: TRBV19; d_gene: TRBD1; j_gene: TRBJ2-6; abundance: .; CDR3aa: CASSTGQGVDVLTF; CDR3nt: TGTGCCAGTAGTACCGGACAGGGAGTCGACGTCCTGACTTTC
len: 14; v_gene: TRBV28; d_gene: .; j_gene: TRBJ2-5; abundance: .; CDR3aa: CASSSHGGRETQYF; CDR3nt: TGTGCCAGCAGTTCCCATGGGGGGAGGGAGACCCAGTACTTC
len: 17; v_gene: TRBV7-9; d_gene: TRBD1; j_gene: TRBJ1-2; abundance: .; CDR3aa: CASSPPVYVGTGAGYTF; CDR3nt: TGTGCCAGCAGCCCCCCAGTCTACGTGGGGACAGGGGCTGGCTACACCTTC
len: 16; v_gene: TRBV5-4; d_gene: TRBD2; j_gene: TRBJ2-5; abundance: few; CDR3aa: CASSTGGAGGPETQYF; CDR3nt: TGTGCCAGCAGCACCGGAGGCGCGGGGGGGCCAGAGACCCAGTACTTC
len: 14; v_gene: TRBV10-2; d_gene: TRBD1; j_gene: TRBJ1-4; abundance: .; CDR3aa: CASGSGTANEKLFF; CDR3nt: TGCGCCAGCGGGTCGGGGACAGCCAATGAAAAACTGTTTTTT
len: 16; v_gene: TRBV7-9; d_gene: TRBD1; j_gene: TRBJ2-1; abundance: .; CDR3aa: CASSLGGQGAYNEQFF; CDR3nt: TGTGCCAGCAGCTTAGGGGGACAGGGTGCCTACAATGAGCAGTTCTTC
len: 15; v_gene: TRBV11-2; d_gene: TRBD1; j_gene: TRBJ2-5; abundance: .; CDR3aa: CASSPGGQRKETQYF; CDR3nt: TGTGCCAGCAGCCCTGGGGGACAGAGAAAAGAGACCCAGTACTTC
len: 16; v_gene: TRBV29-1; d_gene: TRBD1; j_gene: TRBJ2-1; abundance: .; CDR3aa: CSAPRGGGTGGYEQFF; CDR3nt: TGCAGCGCACCAAGGGGAGGGGGGACAGGGGGCTATGAGCAGTTCTTC
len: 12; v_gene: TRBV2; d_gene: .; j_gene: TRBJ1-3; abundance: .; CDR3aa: CASIAGGNTIYF; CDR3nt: TGTGCCAGCATTGCAGGTGGAAACACCATATATTTT
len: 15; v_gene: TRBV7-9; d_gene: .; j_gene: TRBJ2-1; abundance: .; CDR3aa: CASSLVQGAYNEQFF; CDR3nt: TGTGCCAGCAGCTTAGTACAGGGTGCCTACAATGAGCAGTTCTTC
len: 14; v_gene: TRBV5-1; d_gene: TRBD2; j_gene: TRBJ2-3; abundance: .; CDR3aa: CASSSGTQADTQYF; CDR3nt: TGCGCCAGCAGCAGCGGGACTCAAGCAGATACGCAGTATTTT
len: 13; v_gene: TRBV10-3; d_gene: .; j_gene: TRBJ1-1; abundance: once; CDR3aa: CAIRTVGNPEAFF; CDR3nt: TGTGCCATCAGGACTGTCGGCAACCCTGAAGCTTTCTTT
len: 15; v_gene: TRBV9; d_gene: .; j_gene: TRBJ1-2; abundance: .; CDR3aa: CASSVTGQANYGYTF; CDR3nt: TGTGCCAGCAGCGTTACGGGACAAGCTAACTATGGCTACACCTTC
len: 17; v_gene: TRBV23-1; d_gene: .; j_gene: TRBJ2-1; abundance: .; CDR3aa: CASSQNSDSRKNNEQFF; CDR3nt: TGCGCCAGCAGTCAGAACTCGGACAGCCGAAAGAACAATGAGCAGTTCTTC
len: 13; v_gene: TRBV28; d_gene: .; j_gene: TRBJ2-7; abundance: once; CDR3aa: CASSTGPLYEQYF; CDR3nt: TGTGCCAGCAGTACAGGCCCCCTCTACGAGCAGTACTTC